Below, 13 T cell receptor beta chains from the same sample are listed, as sequenced in a study of blood T cells in healthy people across ages. Through a sample-barcoded 5' primer and a J-beta primer mix, a second PCR was run for roughly 6 to 12 cycles. TCRdb redid the calling of the 5' RACE reads with MiXCR, one entry per CDR3 protein. Here the sample spans about 1.7 million distinct CDR3 sequences, 28% being singletons. Source material: blood. The receptors were sampled from a woman aged 25 to 39 in good health.

V gene TRBV7-2 combines with J gene TRBJ1-1, with D hard to call. From germline, CDR1 is SGHTA and CDR2 FQGNSA. This CDR3 spans 13 amino acids. V was clipped by 7 bases and J by 9 bases, with 18 bases between them. The DNA of the CDR3 is TGTGCCAGCAATATGGTCTCGTACTATAAAGCTTTCTTT. This codes for CASNMVSYYKAFF. Drawing the rest from reference TRBV7-2 and TRBJ1-1, the complete variable domain is GAGVSQSPSNKVTEKGKDVELRCDPISGHTALYWYRQSLGQGLEFLIYFQGNSAPDKSGLPSDRFSAERTGGSVSTLTIQRTQQEDSAVYLCASNMVSYYKAFFGQGTRLTVV.

CDR3 coding DNA: TGTGCCAGCAGTTTACAGAGTGGTGAAAAACTGTTTTTT. Translating gives CASSLQSGEKLFF. V is TRBV12-3 or TRBV12-4 and J is TRBJ1-4; D is ambiguous. There are 13 residues in the CDR3. Trimming pared 2 bases from V and 7 bases from J, leaving 8 bases between.

This clonotype was seen only a few times. This rearrangement joins TRBV27 to TRBJ2-7; the D gene is possibly TRBD1 (5 bases). This CDR3 is 14 amino acids long. The germline gives CDR1 MNHEY, CDR2 SMNVEV (reference sequence). Trimming stripped 5 bases from V and 7 bases from J, with 18 bases between. This CDR3 is CASSLARVVGEQYF. CDR3 coding DNA: TGTGCCAGCAGTCTGGCCAGGGTCGTTGGGGAGCAGTACTTC.

The genes are TRBV19 and TRBJ2-3, with a possible D match to TRBD2 (6 bases). Deletions cut 7 bases from V and 4 bases from J, with 12 bases between. The germline gives CDR1 LNHDA, CDR2 SQIVND (reference sequence). This CDR3 is 13 amino acids long. CDR3 protein: CASKDYNPDTQYF. DNA for the CDR3: TGTGCCAGTAAGGACTACAACCCAGATACGCAGTATTTT.

V gene TRBV6-4 combines with J gene TRBJ2-3, with TRBD2 matching 13 bases. Germline-derived CDR1 and CDR2 are MRHNA and SNTAGT. This CDR3 spans 14 amino acids. The J segment lost 2 bases and the V segment lost 8 bases, leaving 1 base of the junction unmatched. The DNA of the CDR3 is TGTGCCAGCGGGACTAGCGGGGACACAGATACGCAGTATTTT. This gives the protein CASGTSGDTDTQYF.

CDR3 amino acids: CASSSLAGGYSTDTQYF. The CDR3 region has the DNA TGCGCCAGCAGCTCACTAGCGGGGGGGTATAGCACAGATACGCAGTATTTT. The chain joins TRBV5-1 to TRBJ2-3; 13 nucleotides match TRBD2. The germline V gene encodes CDR1 SGHRS and CDR2 YFSETQ. The junction had 4 bases not matched to a gene; V was cut back by 3 bases and J by 0 bases. The CDR3 spans 17 residues.

This clonotype was picked up a small number of times. The chain combines TRBV4-3 with TRBJ2-5, with 9 bases matching TRBD1. This CDR3 has 15 residues. Losses at the gene ends were 1 base for V and 2 bases for J; bases not matched to a gene: 2. Germline lookup yields CDR1 LGHNA and CDR2 YSLEER. CDR3 sequence reads: CASSQGTGEQETQYF. Here the CDR3 DNA reads TGCGCCAGCAGCCAAGGGACAGGGGAACAAGAGACCCAGTACTTC.

This clonotype was seen many times. The chain employs TRBV10-3 and TRBJ2-3; the match to TRBD2 covers 8 bases. The V segment lost 8 bases and the J segment 6 bases; nucleotides outside the gene matches: 7. The CDR3 loop spans 13 amino acids. Germline values: CDR1 ENHRY, CDR2 SYGVKD. CDR3 region: CAIGQRGWDTQYF. DNA for the CDR3: TGTGCCATCGGGCAGCGGGGGTGGGATACGCAGTATTTT.

This clonotype was detected many times. The genes are TRBV7-2 and TRBJ2-7; 12 nucleotides line up with TRBD2. The CDR3 is 15 residues long. Germline-derived CDR1 and CDR2 are SGHTA and FQGNSA. The ends lost 5 bases at V and 6 bases at J; junction bases unmatched: 8. CDR3 nucleotide sequence: TGTGCCAGCAGCACGGACGGACTAGCGGGACTCGAGCAGTACTTC. It encodes CASSTDGLAGLEQYF.

This clonotype was found many times. The CDR3 DNA is TGCAGTGCTAGAGATGGATATGGGGTCGTGGGTGAAGCTTTCTTT. Amino acid sequence: CSARDGYGVVGEAFF. This chain connects TRBV20-1 to TRBJ1-1; D is ambiguous. Germline assignment: CDR1 DFQATT and CDR2 SNEGSKA (reference sequence). V lost 0 bases and J lost 7, with 18 bases in between. The CDR3 runs 15 residues.

The chain combines TRBV12-3 or TRBV12-4 with TRBJ1-2; no definite D call. Trimming removed 2 bases from V and 1 base from J, with 14 bases in between. The CDR3 runs to 16 residues. This chain's CDR3 is CASSLRGSEYNYGYTF. The DNA for the CDR3 is TGTGCCAGCAGTTTACGGGGATCCGAGTATAACTATGGCTACACCTTC.

V gene TRBV5-5 combines with J gene TRBJ1-6; TRBD1 matches 7 bases. The J segment lost 8 bases and the V segment lost 9 bases, leaving 17 bases of the junction unmatched. The CDR3 sequence is 16 residues long. The V gene's germline CDR1 is SGHKS and CDR2 YYEKEE (reference sequence). CDR3 sequence reads: CATATSDRVGDSPLHF. The CDR3 DNA sequence: TGTGCCACCGCGACCTCAGACAGGGTCGGCGATTCACCCCTCCACTTT.

Points on this clonotype: The junction departs from the called germline gene at one end, perhaps through a read error. The chain links TRBV6-5 to TRBJ2-3; TRBD1 might be the D (5 bases). The V gene's germline CDR1 is MNHEY and CDR2 SVGAGI. The CDR3 covers 13 residues. The CDR3 region is CVSSYDRSDTQYF. The DNA for the CDR3 is TGTGTCAGCAGTTATGACAGATCAGATACGCAGTATTTT.